The 16 T cell receptor beta chains below all came from one sample that was sequenced in a study of spatial heterogeneity in lung cancer. General observations from the study: Counts of expanded alpha and beta TCRs within tumors tracked the tumor nonsynonymous mutation count.

Time point denoted: sample taken at primary tumor resection. TCRdb redid the calling of the 5' RACE reads with MiXCR, one entry per CDR3 protein. The sample lists 20,000 to 25,000 distinct CDR3 sequences; over 2.5% were seen once. These receptors have no known antigen. The sample here was lung tumor tissue, taken at surgery. These receptors all come from a male donor with early-stage non-small cell lung cancer.

This clonotype was seen ten or more times. This chain links TRBV20-1 with TRBJ2-7; 11 bases are a match to TRBD2. V shed 0 bases and J 6 bases; nucleotides not matched to a gene: 10. CDR3 length equals 16 residues. Germline CDR1 is DFQATT and CDR2 is SNEGSKA (reference sequence). The DNA for the CDR3 is TGCAGTGCTAGAGATGCCACTAGCGGGAGTTCGGGCGAGCAGTACTTC. It translates to CSARDATSGSSGEQYF.

This clonotype was recorded at least ten times. The CDR3 DNA sequence: TGCGCCAGCAGCCAAGGCGCGACCCGATGGGCCAACTATGGCTACACCTTC. Protein product: CASSQGATRWANYGYTF. The chain recombines TRBV4-1 with TRBJ1-2; D not resolved. The CDR3 spans 17 residues. In germline, CDR1 is MGHRA, CDR2 YSYEKL. V was pared by 1 base and J by 2 bases, with 17 bases between.

This clonotype has at least ten counts. V and J are TRBV11-2 and TRBJ2-1; the D gene is possibly TRBD2 (6 bases). Trimming cost V 8 bases and J 4 bases, with 18 bases left between them. The length of the CDR3 is 15 residues. CDR1 SGHAT and CDR2 FQNNGV come from the germline V gene. This CDR3 is CASLAGLAQYNEQFF. The DNA for the CDR3 is TGTGCCAGCCTGGCTGGCCTAGCGCAATACAATGAGCAGTTCTTC.

The table lists this clonotype with many counts. This rearrangement joins TRBV7-9 to TRBJ1-1, with D tentatively TRBD1 (6 bases). Germline CDR1 SEHNR, CDR2 FQNEAQ (reference sequence). The germline V and J ends were trimmed by 4 bases and 2 bases, with 14 bases remaining between them. The CDR3 has 15 residues. CDR3 protein: CASSSMTGLNTEAFF. CDR3 nucleotide sequence: TGTGCCAGCAGCTCGATGACAGGATTAAACACTGAAGCTTTCTTT.

This clonotype is medium-sized in the sample. The chain links TRBV7-2 to TRBJ1-1; D unclear. The V end lost 1 base, the J end lost 2 bases, and 8 bases lay between the germline ends. Looked up from germline, CDR1 is SGHTA and CDR2 is FQGNSA. The CDR3 totals 14 residues. The CDR3 region is CASSLGVGNTEAFF. The CDR3 DNA follows: TGTGCCAGCAGCTTAGGTGTCGGAAACACTGAAGCTTTCTTT. The full variable domain, in which reference TRBV7-2 and TRBJ1-1 provide the parts outside the CDR3, is GAGVSQSPSNKVTEKGKDVELRCDPISGHTALYWYRQSLGQGLEFLIYFQGNSAPDKSGLPSDRFSAERTGGSVSTLTIQRTQQEDSAVYLCASSLGVGNTEAFFGQGTRLTVV.

This clonotype was seen ten or more times. This rearrangement joins TRBV27 to TRBJ2-7; no clear D gene. Looked up from germline, CDR1 is MNHEY and CDR2 is SMNVEV (reference sequence). The CDR3 consists of 15 residues. Trimming removed 0 bases at V and 0 bases at J, with 9 bases between. The CDR3 region is CASSLSSLPSYEQYF. As DNA, the CDR3 is TGTGCCAGCAGTTTATCCAGTCTACCCTCCTACGAGCAGTACTTC.

This clonotype appeared many times. The chain joins TRBV20-1 to TRBJ2-3, with TRBD2 matching 10 bases. The V and J ends lost 1 base and 4 bases, in that order; junction bases with no gene match: 5. The CDR3 is 15 amino acids. The germline V gene has CDR1 DFQATT and CDR2 SNEGSKA (reference sequence). In DNA, the CDR3 is TGCAGTGCTAGAGCCCTAGCGGGAGATGCAGATACGCAGTATTTT. It encodes CSARALAGDADTQYF.

This clonotype was picked up a small number of times. CDR3 sequence: CASSLRLGSGETQYF. The CDR3, as DNA: TGCGCCAGCAGCTTACGGCTCGGGAGTGGGGAGACCCAGTACTTC. The rearrangement uses TRBV5-1 and TRBJ2-5, with D tentatively TRBD2 (6 bases). The CDR3 is 15 amino acids. Trimming removed 2 bases from V and 5 bases from J, with 16 bases in between. Germline V gene sequence: CDR1 SGHRS, CDR2 YFSETQ. The full variable domain, rest sourced from reference TRBV5-1 and TRBJ2-5, is KAGVTQTPRYLIKTRGQQVTLSCSPISGHRSVSWYQQTPGQGLQFLFEYFSETQRNKGNFPGRFSGRQFSNSRSEMNVSTLELGDSALYLCASSLRLGSGETQYFGPGTRLLVL.

This clonotype was recorded a few times. The rearrangement joins TRBV2 to TRBJ2-3; D possibly corresponds to TRBD2 (5 bases). Trimming took off 6 bases at V and 4 bases at J, with 23 bases between the two ends. Looked up from germline, CDR1 is SNHLY and CDR2 is FYNNEI. This CDR3 is built from 17 residues. Here the CDR3 reads CASRLGFWEISADTQYF. The DNA for the CDR3 is TGTGCCAGCAGGCTCGGCTTTTGGGAGATCAGCGCAGATACGCAGTATTTT.

This clonotype was seen ten or more times. The rearrangement joins TRBV29-1 to TRBJ2-3; 11 positions match TRBD2. Trimming removed 2 bases from V and 6 bases from J; junction bases left unmatched: 4. The V gene's germline CDR1 is SQVTM and CDR2 ANQGSEA. The CDR3 covers 14 residues. This CDR3 is CSVETSGSWDTQYF. CDR3 DNA sequence: TGCAGCGTTGAAACTAGCGGGAGTTGGGATACGCAGTATTTT.

In this sample, this clonotype is large (0.1 to 1%). This sequence joins TRBV4-1 and TRBJ2-6, with D tentatively TRBD1 or TRBD2 (6 bases each). CDR3 length equals 17 residues. The V end was cut by 8 bases, the J end by 2 bases, with 19 bases between. Germline assignment: CDR1 MGHRA and CDR2 YSYEKL. The CDR3: CASGGGIGLPGANVLTF. The CDR3 coding sequence is TGCGCCAGCGGAGGGGGGATCGGGTTGCCTGGGGCCAACGTCCTGACTTTC.

This clonotype was counted many times. The CDR3 DNA follows: TGTGCCAGCAGACACGGGACAGGGAGGCGCCACGAGCAGTACTTC. It codes for CASRHGTGRRHEQYF. The V and J genes are TRBV6-5 and TRBJ2-7, with TRBD1 identical over 9 bases. The ends lost 6 bases at V and 5 bases at J; junction bases unmatched: 11. Germline CDR1 reads MNHEY; CDR2 reads SVGAGI. This CDR3 comprises 15 residues.

This clonotype was counted at least ten times. The rearrangement links TRBV27 to TRBJ2-7; 11 bases match TRBD2. Per the germline V gene, CDR1 is MNHEY and CDR2 is SMNVEV (reference sequence). The V and J ends lost 6 bases and 3 bases, in that order; junction bases with no gene match: 7. CDR3 length: 15 amino acids. This CDR3 is CASRASGRFLYEQYF. As DNA, the CDR3 is TGTGCCAGCAGGGCTAGCGGGAGGTTCCTCTACGAGCAGTACTTC.

This clonotype was seen many times. The V call is TRBV12-3 or TRBV12-4, the J call TRBJ1-5; 7 bases align to TRBD1. CDR3 size: 15 residues. V was pared by 1 base and J by 3 bases, with 3 bases of the junction left unmatched. The CDR3 region has the DNA TGTGCCAGCAGTTTAGGTGGGACAGCCAATCAGCCCCAGCATTTT. This codes for CASSLGGTANQPQHF.

This clonotype was observed many times. J is TRBJ2-1 and V is TRBV20-1; 10 bases align to TRBD2. From germline, CDR1 is DFQATT and CDR2 SNEGSKA (reference sequence). This CDR3 has 14 residues. The V gene end was trimmed by 2 bases and the J gene end by 10 bases; junction bases not matched to a gene: 8. CDR3 region: CSARTLAGDREQFF. The CDR3 nucleotides read TGCAGTGCTAGAACTCTAGCGGGAGATAGGGAGCAGTTCTTC.

This clonotype was recorded at least ten times. This chain connects TRBV6-1 to TRBJ2-3, with D possibly TRBD2 on 6 matching bases. Looked up from germline, CDR1 is MNHNS and CDR2 is SASEGT. The CDR3 runs to 17 residues. V dropped 6 bases and J dropped 1 base, with 20 bases sitting between them. CDR3 amino acids: CASSQIDWGGRTDTQYF. CDR3 DNA: TGTGCCAGCAGCCAAATTGACTGGGGAGGACGCACAGATACGCAGTATTTT.